This T cell receptor beta chain came from a study of spatial heterogeneity in lung cancer. On the study more broadly: Among detected sequences, beta-chain ones consistently exceeded alpha-chain ones in number. Within raw reads, each unique TCR and UMI combination appeared on average more than ten times.

As to time point: sample taken at primary tumor resection. Donors were roughly 70 untreated early-stage non-small cell lung cancer patients. In each case, whole RNA from tumor, nontumor lung or frozen PBMC was sequenced unsorted. This CDR3 is 17 amino acids long. V lost 5 bases to trimming and J lost 6 bases; unmatched junction nucleotides: 6. The V gene's germline CDR1 is SGHTA and CDR2 FQGNSA. Via MiXCR, TCRdb re-called the 5' RACE reads, giving one row per CDR3 protein. Among several thousand distinct CDR3 sequences listed, around 8% were seen once. Here the sequenced sample was normal lung tissue next to the tumor, taken at surgery. This sequence was found in a female donor with early-stage non-small cell lung cancer. The chain couples TRBV7-2 to TRBJ2-2; 16 nucleotides agree with TRBD2. In DNA form, the CDR3 reads TGTGCCAGCAGCCCGGGACTAGCGGGGGGGCCCCCCGGGGAGCTGTTTTTT. Amino acid sequence: CASSPGLAGGPPGELFF.